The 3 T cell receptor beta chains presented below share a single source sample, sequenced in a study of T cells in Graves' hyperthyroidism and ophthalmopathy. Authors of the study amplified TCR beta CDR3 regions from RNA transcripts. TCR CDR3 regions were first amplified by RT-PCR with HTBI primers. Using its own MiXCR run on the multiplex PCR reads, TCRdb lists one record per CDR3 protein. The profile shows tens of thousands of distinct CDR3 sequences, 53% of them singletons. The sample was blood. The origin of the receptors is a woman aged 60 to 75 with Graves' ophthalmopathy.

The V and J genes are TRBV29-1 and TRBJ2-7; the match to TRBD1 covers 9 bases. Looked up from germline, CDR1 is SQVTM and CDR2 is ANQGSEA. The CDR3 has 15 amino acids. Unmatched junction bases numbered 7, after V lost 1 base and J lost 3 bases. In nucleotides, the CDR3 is TGCAGCGTTGAAGGAGGGACAGGGTCTTTCTACGAGCAGTACTTC. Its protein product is CSVEGGTGSFYEQYF.

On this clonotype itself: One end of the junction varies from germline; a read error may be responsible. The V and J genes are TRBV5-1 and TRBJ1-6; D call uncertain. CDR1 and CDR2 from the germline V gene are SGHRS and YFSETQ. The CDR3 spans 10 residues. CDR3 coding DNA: TGCGCCAGCAGCTTGGGGCAGTCTCAATTT. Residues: CASSLGQSQF.

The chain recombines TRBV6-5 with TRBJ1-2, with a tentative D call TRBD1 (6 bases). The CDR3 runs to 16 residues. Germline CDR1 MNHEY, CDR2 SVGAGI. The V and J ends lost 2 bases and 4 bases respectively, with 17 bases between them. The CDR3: CASSYLGRRGAYGYTF. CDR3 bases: TGTGCCAGCAGTTACCTTGGGAGACGGGGGGCCTATGGCTACACCTTC.